A single sample is the source of the 10 T cell receptor beta chains below, sequenced in a study of human T cells and chemical hapten exposure. TCRdb itself ran the RACE reads through MiXCR, one entry per CDR3 protein. This sample has about 54,000 distinct CDR3 sequences, with 8.5% to 10% found just once. The time point denotes: patch test 2, 6 weeks after DPC sensitization. Treatment indicated: therapeutic diphenylcyclopropenone sensitization with weekly scalp DPC. The sequencing used whole blood, collected in connection with sensitization to the hapten diphenylcyclopropenone (DPC). Every receptor here comes from a woman in her fifties or sixties with alopecia areata. Some clones in this sample may be carry-over from other donors' samples.

The chain links TRBV29-1 to TRBJ2-3; TRBD1 might be the D (6 bases). From germline, CDR1 is SQVTM and CDR2 ANQGSEA. V lost 5 bases, J lost 2 bases, and 14 bases lay in between. This CDR3 is 14 amino acids long. CDR3 DNA: TGCAGCGTTCGTCACAGGGAGCACACAGATACGCAGTATTTT. Its protein is CSVRHREHTDTQYF.

Many counts were recorded for this clonotype. The chain couples TRBV5-1 to TRBJ2-5, with TRBD2 matching over 12 bases. V lost 7 bases and J lost 5; bases outside the gene matches: 9. The CDR3 spans 15 residues. Germline V gene data show CDR1 as SGHRS and CDR2 as YFSETQ. The CDR3 loop reads CASSRLAGEQETQYF. In nucleotides, the CDR3 is TGCGCCAGCTCCAGACTAGCGGGAGAACAGGAGACCCAGTACTTC.

The V gene is TRBV7-2, the J gene TRBJ2-2; D is perhaps TRBD2 (6 bases). Germline V CDR1 and CDR2: SGHTA, FQGNSA. The CDR3 extends over 16 amino acids. Between the trimmed V and J ends, which lost 4 bases and 0 bases, there was a span of 12 bases. CDR3 DNA sequence: TGTGCCAGCAGCTCCCCGGGGGTAACGAACACCGGGGAGCTGTTTTTT. Translation gives CASSSPGVTNTGELFF.

This clonotype showed up many times. The J gene is TRBJ1-4, the V gene TRBV6-6, with D unclear. The CDR3 totals 14 residues. Germline CDR1 and CDR2: MNHNY and SVGAGI (reference sequence). V lost 5 bases to trimming and J lost 8 bases, with 15 bases between them. Here the CDR3 DNA reads TGTGCCAGCAGTGACTTGCGGGAAGGGGAAAAACTGTTTTTT. This encodes CASSDLREGEKLFF.

This clonotype was counted a few times. This chain connects TRBV18 to TRBJ1-1, with D hard to call. V dropped 0 bases and J dropped 5 bases, with 13 bases sitting between them. The germline CDR1 and CDR2 sequences are KGHSH and LQKENI. This CDR3 spans 15 amino acids. The CDR3 sequence is CASSPPGSVWTEAFF. DNA for the CDR3: TGTGCCAGCTCACCACCCGGGTCAGTGTGGACTGAAGCTTTCTTT. The full variable domain, its missing parts supplied by reference TRBV18 and TRBJ1-1, is NAGVMQNPRHLVRRRGQEARLRCSPMKGHSHVYWYRQLPEEGLKFMVYLQKENIIDESGMPKERFSAEFPKEGPSILRIQQVVRGDSAAYFCASSPPGSVWTEAFFGQGTRLTVV.

In its sample, this clonotype was seen many times. V gene TRBV5-4 combines with J gene TRBJ2-7, with a possible D match to TRBD2 (6 bases). Trimming took off 2 bases at V and 2 bases at J, with 14 bases between the two ends. This CDR3 is built from 15 residues. Germline CDR1 SGHNT, CDR2 YYREEE (reference sequence). CDR3 sequence (DNA): TGTGCCAGCAGCTTAGGAGGGGCCCAACCCTACGAGCAGTACTTC. It codes for CASSLGGAQPYEQYF. Combining the CDR3 with reference TRBV5-4 and TRBJ2-7 gives the whole variable domain ETGVTQSPTHLIKTRGQQVTLRCSSQSGHNTVSWYQQALGQGPQFIFQYYREEENGRGNFPPRFSGLQFPNYSSELNVNALELDDSALYLCASSLGGAQPYEQYFGPGTRLTVT.

The chain combines TRBV2 with TRBJ1-5; TRBD1 might be the D (5 bases). The CDR3 runs 17 residues. Germline V gene sequence: CDR1 SNHLY, CDR2 FYNNEI. V lost 4 bases and J lost 0, with 16 bases in between. The CDR3 DNA sequence: TGTGCCAGCAGTGGGGGCGGGGCAGGGCGTAGCAATCAGCCCCAGCATTTT. Its translation is CASSGGGAGRSNQPQHF.

V and J are TRBV19 and TRBJ2-7; TRBD1 matches 7 bases. The CDR3 sequence is 14 residues long. Trimming at V came to 4 bases and at J to 1 base, leaving 4 bases not matched to a gene. Germline CDR1 LNHDA, CDR2 SQIVND (reference sequence). The CDR3: CASSRPGQSYEQYF. CDR3 DNA: TGTGCCAGTAGTAGGCCGGGACAGTCCTACGAGCAGTACTTC. The complete variable domain, with remaining parts taken from reference TRBV19 and TRBJ2-7, reads DGGITQSPKYLFRKEGQNVTLSCEQNLNHDAMYWYRQDPGQGLRLIYYSQIVNDFQKGDIAEGYSVSREKKESFPLTVTSAQKNPTAFYLCASSRPGQSYEQYFGPGTRLTVT.

This clonotype came up a few times. The chain uses TRBV4-2 and TRBJ2-5; 7 bases agree with TRBD1. CDR1 and CDR2 (germline): LGHNA, YNFKEQ. This CDR3 is 16 amino acids long. V lost 0 bases and J lost 2; bases outside the gene matches: 6. The CDR3 here is CASSQDWARGQETQYF. CDR3 DNA sequence: TGTGCCAGCAGCCAAGATTGGGCCAGGGGGCAAGAGACCCAGTACTTC.

The rearrangement joins TRBV18 to TRBJ2-5; 13 positions match TRBD2. CDR1 and CDR2 from the germline V gene are KGHSH and LQKENI. This CDR3 has 17 amino acids. The V gene end was trimmed by 3 bases and the J gene end by 3 bases; junction bases not matched to a gene: 7. DNA of the CDR3: TGTGCCAGCTCACCCCGCCTTACTAGCGGGGGGGAAGAGACCCAGTACTTC. Encoded protein: CASSPRLTSGGEETQYF.